Below, one T cell receptor beta chain is given with its context. The data belong to a study of blood T cell repertoires in COVID-19. TCRdb keeps only in-frame clones here, not all; method: immunoSEQ multiplex PCR. The sample lists about 200,000 clones, about 88% occurring once. This CDR3 spans 16 amino acids. V lost 4 bases to trimming and J lost 6 bases; unmatched junction nucleotides: 11. Germline V gives CDR1 SGHTA, CDR2 FQGTGA. The V call is TRBV7-3, the J call TRBJ2-1; 8 bases line up with TRBD2. The specimen sequenced was peripheral blood. The clonotype was recovered from an elderly woman with acute or convalescent COVID-19. The CDR3 sequence: CASSSWGTSGGNEQFF. The CDR3 coding sequence is TGTGCCAGCAGCTCGTGGGGAACTAGCGGCGGCAATGAGCAGTTCTTC.